The 17 T cell receptor beta chains in this list originate from one sample, sequenced in a study of T cells in Graves' hyperthyroidism and ophthalmopathy. There were TCR beta CDR3 regions amplified from RNA transcripts. The HTBI primer set was used in a first-round RT-PCR of the TCR CDR3. One entry per CDR3 protein results from TCRdb running MiXCR on the multiplex PCR reads. The sample consists of about 420,000 distinct CDR3 sequences, roughly an eighth of them appearing once. The sequencing sample was made of blood. All receptors derive from a woman between 18 and 29 years old with Graves' hyperthyroidism.

This clonotype has a handful of counts. V and J are TRBV20-1 and TRBJ1-2; tentatively, D is TRBD1 (5 bases). The V and J ends lost 2 bases and 2 bases respectively, with 24 bases between them. Germline V gene sequence: CDR1 DFQATT, CDR2 SNEGSKA (reference sequence). This CDR3 is 18 amino acids long. Here the CDR3 DNA reads TGCAGTGCTAGACCTACGTCCCATACAGGTCTCCTCAACTATGGCTACACCTTC. Residues: CSARPTSHTGLLNYGYTF.

This clonotype was seen at least ten times. The CDR3 DNA reads TGTGCCAGCAGCTTAGTCGCTAGCGCCCAAGAGACCCAGTACTTC. Translating it yields CASSLVASAQETQYF. This chain links TRBV11-2 with TRBJ2-5, with D perhaps TRBD2 (6 bases). Germline V lookup: CDR1 SGHAT, CDR2 FQNNGV. V was trimmed by 1 base and J by 1 base, leaving 10 bases between them. This CDR3 region has 15 residues. Filled out from reference TRBV11-2 and TRBJ2-5, the complete variable domain reads EAGVAQSPRYKIIEKRQSVAFWCNPISGHATLYWYQQILGQGPKLLIQFQNNGVVDDSQLPKDRFSAERLKGVDSTLKIQPAKLEDSAVYLCASSLVASAQETQYFGPGTRLLVL.

This clonotype has at least ten counts. The chain combines TRBV20-1 with TRBJ1-5; D gene uncertain. This CDR3 region has 12 residues. Germline-derived CDR1 and CDR2 are DFQATT and SNEGSKA (reference sequence). CDR3 sequence (DNA): TGCAGCGCGCTTGGGGAGAATCAGCCCCAGCATTTT. This sequence encodes CSALGENQPQHF.

Details on this clonotype: Compared with germline, one end of the junction differs, possibly owing to a read error. The CDR3 DNA follows: TGTGCCGGCAGCACCGGGACAGGGGGCGTTCCACGTGAAGCTTTCTTT. Translated: CAGSTGTGGVPREAFF. The J gene is TRBJ1-1, the V gene TRBV12-3 or TRBV12-4; 12 nucleotides agree with TRBD1. The CDR3 length is 16 residues.

In this sample, this clonotype turned up many times. This chain joins TRBV2 and TRBJ2-7; TRBD1 agrees at 8 bases. Germline-derived CDR1 and CDR2 are SNHLY and FYNNEI. CDR3 length: 16 amino acids. J lost 6 bases, V lost 5 bases, and 15 bases had no gene match. The chain's CDR3 is CASSPTARTGRGEQYF. The CDR3 DNA reads as TGTGCCAGCAGTCCAACCGCCCGGACAGGGCGCGGCGAGCAGTACTTC.

A word on this clonotype: A read error may be the cause here, since a much bigger clone is one base away. The chain uses TRBV6-9 and TRBJ1-1; perhaps TRBD1 as D (6 bases). CDR1 is MNHGY and CDR2 is SVAAGI in the germline V gene. The CDR3 runs to 16 residues. The CDR3 bases are TGTGCCGGCAGTTACGAGTCAGGTAGGGGGTACACTGAAGCTTTCTTT. Translation gives CAGSYESGRGYTEAFF.

As regards this clonotype: Because the CDR3 is missing its conserved closing phenylalanine or tryptophan, this is likely a read error. The gene calls are TRBV7-9 and TRBJ1-1; D uncertain. CDR3 length: 16 amino acids. V lost 5 bases, J lost 6 bases, and 22 bases lay in between. Germline V gene sequence: CDR1 SEHNR, CDR2 FQNEAQ (reference sequence). CDR3 DNA sequence: TGTGCCAGCAGCCTCCCTCTGGCGGGAATACATTCTGAAGCTTTCTCT. It specifies CASSLPLAGIHSEAFS.

This clonotype was observed many times. This chain joins TRBV7-2 and TRBJ2-3; TRBD2 matches 13 bases. Trimming cost V 3 bases and J 4 bases; bases outside gene matches: 4. This CDR3 region has 16 residues. Germline V gene data show CDR1 as SGHTA and CDR2 as FQGNSA. CDR3 residues: CASSFGLAGVADTQYF. CDR3 bases: TGTGCCAGCAGCTTCGGACTAGCGGGAGTCGCAGATACGCAGTATTTT.

This clonotype showed up just a few times. The CDR3 DNA follows: TGCAGTGCTTTAGTGGACAGGGGGACCAATCAGCCCCAGCATTTT. Its protein product is CSALVDRGTNQPQHF. V usage is TRBV20-1 and J usage is TRBJ1-5, with TRBD1 identical over 10 bases. With V trimmed by 5 bases and J by 3 bases, 7 bases remained unmatched. CDR3 length: 15 residues. Germline assignment: CDR1 DFQATT and CDR2 SNEGSKA (reference sequence).

With regard to this clonotype: This may arise from a read error, as a much more abundant clone is one base away. The chain has TRBV3-1 and TRBJ2-1; the D gene is possibly TRBD2 (5 bases). V was trimmed by 1 base and J by 10 bases, leaving 17 bases between them. Germline V gene sequence: CDR1 LGHDT, CDR2 YNNKEL (reference sequence). CDR3 size: 15 residues. CDR3 residues: CASSQGLAATYEQFF. DNA for the CDR3: TGTGCCAGCAGCCAAGGGCTAGCCGCGACCTACGAGCAGTTCTTC.

On this clonotype itself: Germline and junction disagree at one end, which may indicate a read error. This rearrangement joins TRBV7-7 to TRBJ1-3, with D possibly TRBD1 on 5 matching bases. Germline CDR1 SSHAT, CDR2 FNYEAQ (reference sequence). The CDR3 runs to 15 residues. The CDR3 reads CASSGGFGAGNTIYF. CDR3 bases: TGTGCTAGCAGCGGGGGGTTCGGAGCTGGAAACACCATATATTTT.

This clonotype was detected ten times or more. The chain employs TRBV20-1 and TRBJ2-3; TRBD2 matches at 10 bases. V shed 5 bases and J 2 bases; nucleotides not matched to a gene: 4. The germline gives CDR1 DFQATT, CDR2 SNEGSKA (reference sequence). The CDR3 has 14 amino acids. As DNA, the CDR3 is TGCAGTGCTGATGGACTAGCGGACACAGATACGCAGTATTTT. Translating it yields CSADGLADTDTQYF.

Points on this clonotype: With a much larger clone just one base away, this may be a read error. This chain joins TRBV10-3 and TRBJ2-7; the D gene is possibly TRBD2 (9 bases). There are 16 residues in the CDR3. CDR1 ENHRY and CDR2 SYGVKD come from the germline V gene. V lost 5 bases, J lost 7 bases, and 24 bases lay in between. The CDR3 sequence: CAISNLAGAGGDEQYF. The CDR3 DNA reads TGTGCCATCAGTAATTTAGCGGGAGCAGGGGGCGATGAGCAGTACTTC.

A note on this clonotype: This may be a read error: a much more frequent sequence differs by one nucleotide. The rearrangement uses TRBV19 and TRBJ1-1; TRBD1 aligns across 7 bases. The J segment lost 1 base and the V segment lost 6 bases, leaving 5 bases of the junction unmatched. The CDR3 loop spans 14 amino acids. CDR1 is LNHDA, CDR2 SQIVND, per germline (reference sequence). CDR3 in amino acids: CASRRGLANTEAFF. DNA for the CDR3: TGTGCCAGTAGAAGGGGGCTGGCGAACACTGAAGCTTTCTTT.

This clonotype was recorded a few times. The genes are TRBV6-1 and TRBJ2-2, with D unclear. Trimming left V 2 bases short and J 7 bases short, with 8 bases between. Germline CDR1 and CDR2: MNHNS and SASEGT. The CDR3 runs to 13 residues. CDR3 sequence reads: CASSETPDGELFF. The CDR3 DNA reads as TGTGCCAGCAGTGAAACTCCGGACGGGGAGCTGTTTTTT.

J is TRBJ2-4 and V is TRBV5-1, with 13 bases identical to TRBD2. The CDR3 totals 19 residues. Trimming at V came to 4 bases and at J to 3 bases, leaving 13 bases not matched to a gene. Germline assignment: CDR1 SGHRS and CDR2 YFSETQ. CDR3: CASSLRTSGSDVVKNIQYF. DNA of the CDR3: TGCGCCAGCAGCCTACGGACTAGCGGGAGTGACGTTGTCAAAAACATTCAGTACTTC.

The chain couples TRBV29-1 to TRBJ2-7; D is perhaps TRBD1 (5 bases). This CDR3 has 11 amino acids. Trimming took off 6 bases at V and 4 bases at J, with 10 bases between the two ends. CDR1 is SQVTM and CDR2 is ANQGSEA in the germline V gene. CDR3 amino acids: CSVQQDYEQYF. The CDR3 nucleotides are TGCAGCGTGCAACAGGATTACGAGCAGTACTTC.